Below, one T cell receptor (beta chain) is given with its context. Its specificity is unknown. The data were obtained in a study of CD8 T cells in ankylosing spondylitis. Scientists made TCR beta libraries using quantitative 5'-RACE with molecular barcodes. TCRdb passed the 5' RACE reads through MiXCR, listing each CDR3 protein once. Altogether about 540,000 distinct CDR3 sequences are present, more than 9.5% being singletons, with the ten largest covering nearly 7%. Study observations and caveats: Among TCR beta sequences, a motif of 7 to 9 highly homologous variants appeared characteristic of ankylosing spondylitis blood.

The germline V gene has CDR1 DFQATT and CDR2 SNEGSKA (reference sequence). V dropped 0 bases and J dropped 7 bases, with 15 bases sitting between them. This CDR3 contains 14 residues. The sample comprised blood, either unsorted or a sorted T cell fraction (not recorded which). The clonotype was recovered from a male donor with ankylosing spondylitis. The chain links TRBV20-1 to TRBJ1-2, with D possibly being TRBD1 (5 bases). The CDR3, as DNA: TGCAGTGCTAGAGACCCAACAGGCGGAGGTGGCTACACCTTC. Protein sequence: CSARDPTGGGGYTF.